This T cell receptor (beta chain) originates from a study of shared T cell receptors in the human thymus. The V end lost 0 bases, the J end lost 5 bases, and 11 bases lay between the germline ends. CDR3 length equals 14 residues. The V gene's germline CDR1 is SGDLS and CDR2 YYNGEE. TCRdb's copy holds only in-frame clones and misses some; the assay was immunoSEQ multiplex PCR. The sample yields about 380,000 clones, more than 85% seen once. The sequence was collected from a human donor. The chain has TRBV9 and TRBJ2-5; possibly TRBD1 for D (6 bases). The material sequenced was thymocytes. In DNA form, the CDR3 reads TGTGCCAGCAGCGTAGGGACAGCTGGGGAGACCCAGTACTTC. As protein: CASSVGTAGETQYF.